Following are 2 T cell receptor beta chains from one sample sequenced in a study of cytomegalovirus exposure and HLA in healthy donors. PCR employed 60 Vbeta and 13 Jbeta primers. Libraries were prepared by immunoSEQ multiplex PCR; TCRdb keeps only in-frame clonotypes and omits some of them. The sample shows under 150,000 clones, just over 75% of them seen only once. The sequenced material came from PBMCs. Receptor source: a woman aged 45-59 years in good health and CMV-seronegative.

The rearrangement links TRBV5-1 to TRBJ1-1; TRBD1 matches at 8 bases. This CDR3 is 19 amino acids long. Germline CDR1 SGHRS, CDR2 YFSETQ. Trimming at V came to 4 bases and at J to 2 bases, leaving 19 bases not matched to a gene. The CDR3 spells CASSRRDRGNGRFNTEAFF. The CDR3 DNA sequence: TGCGCCAGCAGCCGTAGAGACAGGGGCAACGGGAGATTTAACACTGAAGCTTTCTTT.

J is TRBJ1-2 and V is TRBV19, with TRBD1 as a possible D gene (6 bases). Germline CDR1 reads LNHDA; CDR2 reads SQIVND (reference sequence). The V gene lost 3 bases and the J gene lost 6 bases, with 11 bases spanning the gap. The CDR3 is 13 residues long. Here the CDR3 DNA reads TGTGCCAGTAGTATTTTGGGGGCGGATGGCTACACCTTC. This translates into CASSILGADGYTF. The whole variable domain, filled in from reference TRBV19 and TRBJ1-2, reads DGGITQSPKYLFRKEGQNVTLSCEQNLNHDAMYWYRQDPGQGLRLIYYSQIVNDFQKGDIAEGYSVSREKKESFPLTVTSAQKNPTAFYLCASSILGADGYTFGSGTRLTVV.